One sample yielded the 27 T cell receptor beta chains listed below, sequenced in a study of blood T cells in healthy people across ages. The authors ran a second PCR of 7 to 11 cycles using a sample-barcoded 5' primer and a J-beta primer mix. Each CDR3 protein is one row after TCRdb ran MiXCR on the 5' RACE reads. Of about 1,400,000 distinct CDR3 sequences listed, 35% to 45% are singletons. Sequencing input: blood. Receptors originate from a woman aged 18-29 years in good health.

The rearrangement joins TRBV29-1 to TRBJ2-3; D is perhaps TRBD1 (6 bases). V lost 6 bases to trimming and J lost 0 bases, with 10 bases between them. Germline CDR1 and CDR2: SQVTM and ANQGSEA. This CDR3 has 13 amino acids. The DNA of the CDR3 is TGCAGCGTGACAGGATCTAGCACAGATACGCAGTATTTT. Amino acids: CSVTGSSTDTQYF.

The V gene is TRBV5-5, the J gene TRBJ2-1; either TRBD1 or TRBD2 may fit D (7 bases each). In germline, CDR1 is SGHKS, CDR2 YYEKEE (reference sequence). The CDR3 totals 15 residues. V lost 4 bases and J lost 8, with 19 bases in between. CDR3 sequence: CASSPRGEGRYEQFF. The CDR3, as DNA: TGTGCCAGCAGCCCCAGGGGGGAGGGACGCTATGAGCAGTTCTTC.

A few counts support this clonotype. This sequence joins TRBV29-1 and TRBJ2-4; D ambiguous. There are 12 residues in the CDR3. Trimming cost V 4 bases and J 6 bases, with 10 bases left between them. Germline V gene data show CDR1 as SQVTM and CDR2 as ANQGSEA. The CDR3 coding sequence is TGCAGCGTTGCCGTGTGGGGAAACATTCAGTACTTC. Translating gives CSVAVWGNIQYF.

This clonotype was recorded at least ten times. The V and J genes are TRBV29-1 and TRBJ2-6; D is uncertain. V shed 3 bases and J shed 4 bases, with 7 bases lying between them. This CDR3 contains 13 residues. Germline V gene sequence: CDR1 SQVTM, CDR2 ANQGSEA. The CDR3 coding sequence is TGCAGCGTTGACCAAAACGGGGCCAACGTCCTGACTTTC. Its protein is CSVDQNGANVLTF.

This clonotype was found a few times. The V call is TRBV4-2, the J call TRBJ2-1, with 7 bases fitting TRBD1. Per the germline V gene, CDR1 is LGHNA and CDR2 is YNFKEQ. The V segment lost 0 bases and the J segment 7 bases; nucleotides outside the gene matches: 6. This CDR3 is 15 amino acids long. The CDR3 is CASSQERLQGNEQFF. The CDR3 nucleotides are TGTGCCAGCAGCCAAGAAAGGCTACAGGGGAATGAGCAGTTCTTC.

This clonotype has more than one count but fewer than ten. The chain carries TRBV9 and TRBJ2-4, with TRBD2 matching 14 bases. The DNA end is more similar to TRBJ2-5, so the J call may be wrong. CDR1 and CDR2 (germline): SGDLS, YYNGEE. The CDR3 is 18 residues long. CDR3 residues: CASSLGTSGSSGLETQYF. The CDR3 nucleotides read TGTGCCAGCAGCCTGGGGACTAGCGGGAGCTCGGGTTTAGAGACCCAGTACTTC.

The chain is built from TRBV10-1 and TRBJ2-1; D is perhaps TRBD2 (6 bases). The germline gives CDR1 WNHNN, CDR2 SYGVQD (reference sequence). The ends were cut back, 3 bases at V and 0 bases at J, with 9 bases in the middle. The CDR3 runs to 15 residues. CDR3 nucleotides: TGCGCCAGCAGTGACCGGGAGAGCTCCTACAATGAGCAGTTCTTC. Translation gives CASSDRESSYNEQFF.

The chain employs TRBV12-5 and TRBJ2-7, with TRBD1 identical over 7 bases. The CDR3 totals 15 residues. Germline trimming cut 4 bases from V and 2 bases from J; bases unmatched to any gene: 8. CDR1 LGHNT and CDR2 FRNRAP come from the germline V gene. CDR3 region: CASGSHRDSPYEQYF. DNA for the CDR3: TGTGCTAGTGGTTCCCACCGGGACAGCCCCTACGAGCAGTACTTC.

This clonotype came up a few times. The chain has TRBV7-9 and TRBJ2-3; 8 bases line up with TRBD2. V was pared by 4 bases and J by 3 bases, with 12 bases of the junction left unmatched. Germline assignment: CDR1 SEHNR and CDR2 FQNEAQ (reference sequence). The CDR3 runs 17 residues. CDR3 protein: CASSSWASGGGTDTQYF. In nucleotides, the CDR3 is TGTGCCAGCAGCTCTTGGGCCAGCGGGGGTGGAACAGATACGCAGTATTTT.

There are many counts of this clonotype. The chain carries TRBV29-1 and TRBJ2-5; no reliable D call. Germline loops: CDR1 SQVTM, CDR2 ANQGSEA. With 6 bases removed from V and 4 bases from J, the gap between germline ends came to 12 bases. CDR3 length: 12 amino acids. Written as DNA, the CDR3 is TGCAGCGTGGCCAGCGCCCTAGAGACCCAGTACTTC. Its translation: CSVASALETQYF.

This clonotype was seen only a few times. The rearrangement uses TRBV7-6 and TRBJ2-1; D remains ambiguous. Germline assignment: CDR1 SGHVS and CDR2 FNYEAQ. Trimming took off 3 bases at V and 11 bases at J, with 8 bases between the two ends. The CDR3 runs 11 residues. In nucleotides, the CDR3 is TGTGCCAGCAGCTTGGGCGAGAAGCAGTTCTTC. This gives the protein CASSLGEKQFF.

The rearrangement links TRBV20-1 to TRBJ2-7; D may be TRBD1 (6 bases). The V end lost 3 bases, the J end lost 0 bases, and 12 bases lay between the germline ends. The CDR3 contains 14 residues. The germline V gene has CDR1 DFQATT and CDR2 SNEGSKA (reference sequence). Written as DNA, the CDR3 is TGCAGTGCTAGTGGGACACCTAACTCCTACGAGCAGTACTTC. This codes for CSASGTPNSYEQYF.

This clonotype was counted only a few times. The gene calls are TRBV4-2 and TRBJ1-1, with D possibly matching TRBD1 (5 bases). Germline lookup yields CDR1 LGHNA and CDR2 YNFKEQ. V dropped 1 base and J dropped 1 base, with 13 bases sitting between them. The CDR3 is 16 amino acids. The CDR3 bases are TGTGCCAGCAGCCAAGGGGGGAGGGAAACGAACACTGAAGCTTTCTTT. It yields the protein CASSQGGRETNTEAFF.

The V and J genes are TRBV5-4 and TRBJ2-5, with 9 bases that match TRBD2. J lost 0 bases, V lost 7 bases, and 7 bases had no gene match. The germline V gene has CDR1 SGHNT and CDR2 YYREEE (reference sequence). This CDR3 comprises 15 residues. The CDR3 DNA is TGTGCCAGCGGGCAACTAGCGGGTGACCAAGAGACCCAGTACTTC. Its protein is CASGQLAGDQETQYF.

V is TRBV12-3 or TRBV12-4 and J is TRBJ1-1; D uncertain. This CDR3 spans 16 amino acids. V dropped 5 bases and J dropped 2 bases, with 18 bases sitting between them. The CDR3 coding sequence is TGTGCCAGCAGTCCTATGACAAGACATCTTAACACTGAAGCTTTCTTT. As protein: CASSPMTRHLNTEAFF.

V and J are TRBV12-3 or TRBV12-4 and TRBJ1-5; 7 bases fit TRBD1. V dropped 7 bases and J dropped 2; count of bases not matched to a gene: 8. CDR3 length equals 15 residues. The DNA of the CDR3 is TGTGCCAGCACCCTCGGACAGGAGGGCAATCAGCCCCAGCATTTT. Protein product: CASTLGQEGNQPQHF.

This clonotype was found once. The junction does not match germline at one end; this may be a read error. The chain links TRBV27 to TRBJ2-1; 9 positions match TRBD1. CDR1 MNHEY and CDR2 SMNVEV come from the germline V gene (reference sequence). CDR3 length equals 16 residues. This CDR3 reads CTSSLTGTGSYNEQFF. The CDR3 DNA is TGTACCAGCAGTCTTACCGGGACAGGGTCCTACAATGAGCAGTTCTTC.

J is TRBJ2-5 and V is TRBV27; weak D call: TRBD1 (5 bases). Near its end, the DNA agrees better with TRBJ2-7, so the J call may be wrong. CDR1 is MNHEY, CDR2 SMNVEV, per germline (reference sequence). The CDR3 extends over 15 amino acids. CDR3 coding DNA: TGTGCCAGCAGTCCAAGCAGGGTATTGGCCTACGAGCAGTACTTC. It specifies CASSPSRVLAYEQYF.

The chain carries TRBV19 and TRBJ1-5, with 8 bases identical to TRBD1. The germline V gene encodes CDR1 LNHDA and CDR2 SQIVND (reference sequence). With V trimmed by 7 bases and J by 1 base, 3 bases remained unmatched. This CDR3 contains 14 residues. In nucleotides, the CDR3 is TGTGCCAGTATGAGGACAGGGAGCAATCAGCCCCAGCATTTT. Translating gives CASMRTGSNQPQHF.

V gene TRBV29-1 combines with J gene TRBJ1-3; 7 bases are shared with TRBD1. This CDR3 has 13 residues. The V gene end was trimmed by 6 bases and the J gene end by 0 bases; junction bases not matched to a gene: 2. Germline values: CDR1 SQVTM, CDR2 ANQGSEA. The CDR3 loop reads CSVPGGSGNTIYF. In DNA, the CDR3 is TGCAGCGTCCCAGGGGGCTCTGGAAACACCATATATTTT.

The rearrangement uses TRBV7-9 and TRBJ1-2; the D is unclear. The CDR3 sequence is 12 residues long. Germline CDR1 reads SEHNR; CDR2 reads FQNEAQ (reference sequence). V was shortened by 11 bases and J by 7 bases, with 17 bases between the two germline ends. In DNA form, the CDR3 reads TGTGCCGTAGGCGGTTCCGGGCGTGGCTACACCTTC. Translation: CAVGGSGRGYTF.

The DNA for the CDR3 is TGTGCCAGCGTCCCTAGGCGCGGGTTGCGCACAGATACGCAGTATTTT. Translation: CASVPRRGLRTDTQYF. The chain links TRBV7-8 to TRBJ2-3; perhaps TRBD2 as D (5 bases). The CDR3 extends over 16 amino acids. The germline V gene has CDR1 SGHVS and CDR2 FQNEAQ. V lost 8 bases and J lost 1, with 19 bases in between.

This clonotype came up a few times. CDR3 amino acids: CASSFGFTDTQYF. As DNA, the CDR3 is TGTGCCAGCAGCTTCGGGTTCACAGATACGCAGTATTTT. This sequence joins TRBV7-9 and TRBJ2-3, with D unresolved. The V end was cut by 3 bases, the J end by 2 bases, with 6 bases between. CDR3 size: 13 residues. The germline V gene encodes CDR1 SEHNR and CDR2 FQNEAQ (reference sequence).

The genes are TRBV9 and TRBJ2-1; 9 positions agree with TRBD2. Germline values: CDR1 SGDLS, CDR2 YYNGEE. V dropped 4 bases and J dropped 2; count of bases not matched to a gene: 10. The CDR3 has 17 amino acids. CDR3 sequence: CASSPWSGGKTYNEQFF. CDR3 bases: TGTGCCAGCAGCCCCTGGAGCGGGGGGAAGACCTACAATGAGCAGTTCTTC.

The V gene is TRBV30, the J gene TRBJ1-5, with 7 bases matching TRBD1. Germline V gene sequence: CDR1 GTSNPN, CDR2 SVGIG (reference sequence). The CDR3 is made up of 14 amino acids. The V segment lost 5 bases and the J segment 4 bases; nucleotides outside the gene matches: 8. The CDR3 sequence is CAWSGGTANQPQHF. The CDR3, as DNA: TGTGCCTGGTCCGGAGGGACAGCTAATCAGCCCCAGCATTTT.

This sequence joins TRBV5-5 and TRBJ1-2, with TRBD1 matching over 7 bases. J gave up 4 bases and V 7 bases, and 19 bases lay outside the gene matches. Germline lookup yields CDR1 SGHKS and CDR2 YYEKEE (reference sequence). The CDR3 contains 17 residues. CDR3 sequence reads: CASSSEGASYRAYGYTF. The DNA for the CDR3 is TGTGCCAGCTCTTCCGAGGGGGCTTCCTATCGGGCCTATGGCTACACCTTC.

This clonotype has only one observation. The chain employs TRBV20-1 and TRBJ2-7, with a tentative D call TRBD2 (6 bases). V gave up 0 bases and J gave up 2 bases, with 14 bases separating them. CDR3 size: 15 residues. Germline V gives CDR1 DFQATT, CDR2 SNEGSKA (reference sequence). In nucleotides, the CDR3 is TGCAGTGCTAGAGATCTGGATGGAGGGGCCTACGAGCAGTACTTC. It specifies CSARDLDGGAYEQYF.